This TCR beta chain originates from a study of CD8+CD57+ T cells in acquired aplastic anemia. Background on the study: Mean DNA quantity obtained from sorted CD4+ and CD8+ cells was about 3.2 ug. Study-wide results and caveats: The number of CD8+ CDR3 sequences shared by patients and controls was about 27.

This clonotype was seen at least ten times. The antigen remains unidentified. Profiles of TCR beta VDJ and CDR3 were generated from a genomic DNA template. One entry per CDR3 protein results from TCRdb running MiXCR on the reads. The data hold around 160,000 distinct CDR3 sequences, with 40% to 55% observed a single time. J gave up 7 bases and V 0 bases, and 9 bases lay outside the gene matches. Per germline, CDR1 SGHRS and CDR2 YFSETQ. The CDR3 is 15 residues long. Patients included in sequencing had previously demonstrated CD8+CD57+ cell expansion by flow cytometry. Severe acquired aplastic anemia was present in all patients. All patients were therapy-naive when blood was sampled.

This clonotype was sampled from a human donor with aplastic anemia. The rearrangement uses TRBV5-1 and TRBJ2-7; TRBD2 matches at 8 bases. Sample: sorted CD4+, CD8+, or CD8+CD57+ T cells (not recorded which) from PBMCs. The CDR3 region is CASSLEEGSGTEQYF. The CDR3 DNA reads as TGCGCCAGCAGCTTGGAAGAGGGTAGCGGGACGGAGCAGTACTTC.